One sample yielded the 27 T cell receptor beta chains listed below, sequenced in a study of T-cell reconstitution after alpha-beta-depleted transplantation in children. The TCRbeta library incorporated unique molecular identifiers. TCRdb re-called the PCR reads with MiXCR, one entry per CDR3 protein. The repertoire holds hundreds of thousands of distinct CDR3 sequences, with around 11% as singletons. The specimen comprised PBMCs from the stem cell graft donor, sampled from the stem cell graft. These receptors all come from a human donor who donated a stem cell graft to a child with acute lymphoblastic leukemia.

At least ten counts were recorded for this clonotype. The CDR3 DNA sequence: TGTGCCAGCAGCCCTGCCCAGGGGGCCTCTCCTACTTTGGAAAACATTCAGTACTTC. Its protein product is CASSPAQGASPTLENIQYF. This chain uses TRBV9 with TRBJ2-4; the match to TRBD1 covers 8 bases. Germline V CDR1 and CDR2: SGDLS, YYNGEE. Unmatched junction bases numbered 20, after V lost 4 bases and J lost 5 bases. The CDR3 has 19 amino acids. The variable domain in full, with the rest retrieved from reference TRBV9 and TRBJ2-4, is DSGVTQTPKHLITATGQRVTLRCSPRSGDLSVYWYQQSLDQGLQFLIQYYNGEERAKGNILERFSAQQFPDLHSELNLSSLELGDSALYFCASSPAQGASPTLENIQYFGAGTRLSVL.

There are many counts of this clonotype. V gene TRBV5-6 combines with J gene TRBJ1-3; tentatively, D is TRBD1 (5 bases). The CDR3 runs 15 residues. The germline CDR1 and CDR2 sequences are SGHDT and YYEEEE. The V gene lost 1 base and the J gene lost 3 bases, with 11 bases spanning the gap. In nucleotides, the CDR3 is TGTGCCAGCAGCTTGCTCGAGGGGTATGGAAACACCATATATTTT. This gives the protein CASSLLEGYGNTIYF.

This clonotype was recorded at least ten times. The gene calls are TRBV29-1 and TRBJ2-7; either TRBD1 or TRBD2 may fit D (5 bases each). Per the germline V gene, CDR1 is SQVTM and CDR2 is ANQGSEA. This CDR3 has 12 residues. Trimming took 5 bases from V and 8 from J, leaving 16 bases between them. The CDR3 loop is CSVWGPDEKQYF. The CDR3 DNA reads as TGCAGCGTTTGGGGACCCGACGAGAAGCAGTACTTC.

This clonotype was observed many times. The CDR3 reads CASSLVSSSDTQYF. In DNA, the CDR3 is TGTGCCAGCAGCTTAGTCAGTTCGTCAGATACGCAGTATTTT. V gene TRBV7-2 combines with J gene TRBJ2-3; no clear D. There are 14 residues in the CDR3. CDR1 SGHTA and CDR2 FQGNSA come from the germline V gene. V was trimmed by 1 base and J by 4 bases, leaving 9 bases between them.

This clonotype was seen at least ten times. The genes are TRBV7-9 and TRBJ1-6, with TRBD1 matching 7 bases. With 5 bases clipped from V and 2 bases from J, the junction kept 3 bases outside the gene matches. This CDR3 spans 15 amino acids. Germline assignment: CDR1 SEHNR and CDR2 FQNEAQ (reference sequence). Here the CDR3 DNA reads TGTGCCAGCAGCGTCGGGACAGCCTATAATTCACCCCTCCACTTT. It translates to CASSVGTAYNSPLHF.

In this sample, this clonotype turned up many times. V gene TRBV3-1 combines with J gene TRBJ2-1, with D perhaps matching TRBD1 (6 bases). The germline gives CDR1 LGHDT, CDR2 YNNKEL (reference sequence). V was cut by 3 bases and J by 7 bases, with 13 bases left in between. The length of the CDR3 is 14 residues. The CDR3 DNA reads TGTGCCAGCAGCCACCACCGTACAGGGAATGAGCAGTTCTTC. Encoded protein: CASSHHRTGNEQFF.

This clonotype was counted between two and nine times. The chain is built from TRBV6-1 and TRBJ2-7; 9 bases line up with TRBD1. V shed 6 bases and J 4 bases; nucleotides not matched to a gene: 7. Looked up from germline, CDR1 is MNHNS and CDR2 is SASEGT. The CDR3 consists of 14 residues. CDR3 in amino acids: CASRQDRGQYEQYF. The CDR3 DNA reads TGTGCCAGCAGACAGGACAGGGGTCAGTACGAGCAGTACTTC.

This clonotype has a count of ten or more. The chain recombines TRBV5-1 with TRBJ2-1; weak D call: TRBD1 (6 bases). Trimming cost V 0 bases and J 6 bases, with 16 bases left between them. The CDR3 extends over 16 amino acids. Germline CDR1 SGHRS, CDR2 YFSETQ. In DNA form, the CDR3 reads TGCGCCAGCAGCTTGGAGGGGACCGTAGGGGGCAATGAGCAGTTCTTC. Translating it yields CASSLEGTVGGNEQFF.

This clonotype has a single count. This may arise from a read error, as a much more abundant clone is one base away. This chain joins TRBV20-1 and TRBJ1-2; the match to TRBD1 covers 7 bases. This CDR3 has 16 amino acids. Germline V gene lookup returns CDR1 DFQATT and CDR2 SNEGSKA (reference sequence). CDR3 protein: CSAQDRLAEVNYGHTF. The DNA for the CDR3 is TGCAGTGCCCAGGACAGGCTGGCTGAGGTCAACTATGGCCACACCTTC.

This clonotype was detected ten times or more. V usage is TRBV28 and J usage is TRBJ1-5; D perhaps matches TRBD1 (6 bases). V was cut by 6 bases and J by 5 bases, with 14 bases left in between. The germline gives CDR1 MDHEN, CDR2 SYDVKM. The CDR3 is made up of 14 amino acids. The CDR3 here is CASRTGGRDQPQHF. In DNA, the CDR3 is TGTGCCAGCAGGACAGGAGGACGGGATCAGCCCCAGCATTTT.

A few counts support this clonotype. V and J are TRBV12-2 and TRBJ1-5; TRBD1 reflects the table's D call only, with no check against the DNA. TRBV12-2 is classified as a pseudogene. The CDR3 extends over 14 amino acids. The CDR3 DNA reads TGTGCAAGTCGCTTAGCTTTGGGCGGTCGGCCCCAGCATTTT. This translates into CASRLALGGRPQHF.

This clonotype was counted at least ten times. The chain uses TRBV5-1 and TRBJ1-5; no clear D. Trimming took 0 bases from V and 2 from J, leaving 9 bases between them. The CDR3 is 15 residues long. Looked up from germline, CDR1 is SGHRS and CDR2 is YFSETQ. This CDR3 is CASSLAGEGNQPQHF. The CDR3 DNA reads TGCGCCAGCAGCTTGGCCGGTGAGGGCAATCAGCCCCAGCATTTT.

This clonotype was recorded at least ten times. This chain joins TRBV12-3 or TRBV12-4 and TRBJ2-5, with TRBD2 matching over 7 bases. V dropped 6 bases and J dropped 5; count of bases not matched to a gene: 9. This CDR3 has 14 amino acids. As DNA, the CDR3 is TGTGCCAGCAGGTTGACTAGCACGGACGAGACCCAGTACTTC. This encodes CASRLTSTDETQYF.

This sequence joins TRBV3-1 and TRBJ2-5; D perhaps matches TRBD1 (6 bases). Trimming left V 4 bases short and J 2 bases short, with 8 bases between. CDR1 and CDR2 (germline): LGHDT, YNNKEL (reference sequence). The CDR3 totals 13 residues. The CDR3 DNA follows: TGTGCCAGCAGCCCAACAGGGCAAGAGACCCAGTACTTC. Translating gives CASSPTGQETQYF.

This clonotype came up many times. This chain joins TRBV27 and TRBJ1-1; D may be TRBD1 (5 bases). V shed 7 bases and J shed 5 bases, with 17 bases lying between them. This CDR3 is built from 14 residues. CDR1 is MNHEY and CDR2 is SMNVEV in the germline V gene (reference sequence). The CDR3 spells CASTRRGDRTEAFF. CDR3 DNA: TGTGCCAGCACCCGTCGGGGGGATAGGACTGAAGCTTTCTTT.

This clonotype was seen repeatedly, ten times or more. This rearrangement joins TRBV11-2 to TRBJ2-7; TRBD2 matches at 11 bases. The CDR3 extends over 17 amino acids. V shed 0 bases and J 1 base; nucleotides not matched to a gene: 5. In germline, CDR1 is SGHAT, CDR2 FQNNGV. CDR3 bases: TGTGCCAGCAGCTTAGAGGGCCTAGCGGGAGGTTCCTACGAGCAGTACTTC. Translated: CASSLEGLAGGSYEQYF.

This clonotype was seen ten or more times. V usage is TRBV12-3 or TRBV12-4 and J usage is TRBJ2-7; D may correspond to TRBD1 or TRBD2 (5 bases each). The CDR3 totals 15 residues. The germline V and J ends were trimmed by 6 bases and 0 bases, with 15 bases remaining between them. CDR3 sequence: CASSPWGSSSYEQYF. CDR3 DNA: TGTGCCAGCAGCCCTTGGGGGAGTTCCTCCTACGAGCAGTACTTC.

Regarding this clonotype: A much bigger clone sits one base away, suggesting this may be a read error. The CDR3 protein is CASSAGTGRETLYF. The CDR3 DNA follows: TGTGCCAGCAGCGCGGGGACAGGCAGAGAGACCCTGTACTTC. The V gene is TRBV9, the J gene TRBJ2-5, with 8 bases lining up with TRBD1. CDR1 SGDLS and CDR2 YYNGEE come from the germline V gene. The CDR3 spans 14 residues.

This clonotype was recorded only once. The rearrangement joins TRBV4-2 to TRBJ2-1; D unclear. Germline lookup yields CDR1 LGHNA and CDR2 YNFKEQ. The CDR3 is made up of 14 amino acids. V was clipped by 4 bases and J by 9 bases, with 16 bases between them. CDR3 region: CASSPGGGGAEQFF. The DNA of the CDR3 is TGTGCCAGCAGCCCCGGTGGCGGCGGAGCTGAGCAGTTCTTC.

V usage is TRBV20-1 and J usage is TRBJ2-7; TRBD2 matches at 7 bases. V gave up 5 bases and J gave up 2 bases; unmatched junction bases: 6. The CDR3 sequence is 13 residues long. Germline values: CDR1 DFQATT, CDR2 SNEGSKA (reference sequence). In nucleotides, the CDR3 is TGCAGTGCTCTCTCGCGGGAGACCTACGAGCAGTACTTC. Encoded protein: CSALSRETYEQYF.

This clonotype was counted at least ten times. This chain connects TRBV10-3 to TRBJ1-2; 8 bases line up with TRBD1. Germline assignment: CDR1 ENHRY and CDR2 SYGVKD. This CDR3 region has 15 residues. V gave up 6 bases and J gave up 4 bases; unmatched junction bases: 10. The CDR3 nucleotides are TGTGCCATCAGCGAACCAGGACAGGGTCGCTATGGCTACACCTTC. Residues: CAISEPGQGRYGYTF.

This clonotype was seen more than once but under ten times. The chain combines TRBV12-3 or TRBV12-4 with TRBJ1-5; 10 positions match TRBD1. Germline trimming cut 7 bases from V and 2 bases from J; bases unmatched to any gene: 5. The CDR3 length is 15 residues. CDR3 residues: CASKGTGVGNQPQHF. CDR3 sequence (DNA): TGTGCCAGCAAAGGGACAGGGGTTGGCAATCAGCCCCAGCATTTT.

At least ten counts were recorded for this clonotype. The chain uses TRBV20-1 and TRBJ1-4; D is possibly TRBD1 (5 bases). This CDR3 is built from 13 residues. The germline V gene has CDR1 DFQATT and CDR2 SNEGSKA (reference sequence). Trimming took off 3 bases at V and 6 bases at J, with 11 bases between the two ends. As DNA, the CDR3 is TGCAGTGCTAGGGGGGGGAATGATGAAAAACTGTTTTTT. Translated: CSARGGNDEKLFF.

This clonotype was seen many times. The chain couples TRBV5-1 to TRBJ1-1; D gene ambiguous. CDR1 and CDR2 (germline): SGHRS, YFSETQ. V was clipped by 7 bases and J by 5 bases, with 15 bases between them. The CDR3 is 13 amino acids. CDR3 nucleotides: TGCGCCAGCGCCTCGGGTTTAGGGACTGAAGCTTTCTTT. This codes for CASASGLGTEAFF.

This clonotype was seen repeatedly, ten times or more. The chain couples TRBV29-1 to TRBJ2-7, with a weak D call TRBD2 (6 bases). This CDR3 spans 13 amino acids. Germline V gives CDR1 SQVTM, CDR2 ANQGSEA. The V and J ends lost 3 bases and 3 bases respectively, with 12 bases between them. The CDR3 nucleotides read TGCAGCGTTGACCCGGAGGGTGGCTACGAGCAGTACTTC. It specifies CSVDPEGGYEQYF.

This clonotype was observed at least ten times. This chain connects TRBV27 to TRBJ2-2; tentative D call: TRBD2 (7 bases). The CDR3 spans 13 residues. Trimming left V 11 bases short and J 6 bases short, with 16 bases between. Germline CDR1 MNHEY, CDR2 SMNVEV (reference sequence). The DNA of the CDR3 is TGTGCCGTCGGGGGGCTCTGGGCCGGGGAGCTGTTTTTT. Its protein is CAVGGLWAGELFF.

This clonotype was picked up many times. V and J are TRBV7-2 and TRBJ2-6; unclear D gene. Trimming removed 0 bases at V and 9 bases at J, with 9 bases between. Germline-derived CDR1 and CDR2 are SGHTA and FQGNSA. The length of the CDR3 is 14 residues. CDR3 sequence reads: CASSLAHGSNVLTF. DNA of the CDR3: TGTGCCAGCAGCTTAGCTCACGGAAGCAACGTCCTGACTTTC.